A single TCR beta chain is shown here with its context. What it recognizes is unknown. The record originates from a study of cytomegalovirus exposure and HLA in healthy donors. Primers for the PCR totalled 60 Vbeta and 13 Jbeta. This table comes from immunoSEQ multiplex PCR, and its TCRdb copy is limited to in-frame clones, with some not included. Of 80,000 to 100,000 clones detected, more than 65% appear once; the ten largest clones hold around 10%. Study-wide findings and caveats: A later analysis found TCR association rates differed by HLA locus, highest for DRB1 and lowest for HLA-C.

This CDR3 has 13 residues. The germline V gene encodes CDR1 MDHEN and CDR2 SYDVKM. V was shortened by 3 bases and J by 7 bases, with 13 bases between the two germline ends. Sequencing was done on a sample of PBMCs. The clonotype originates from a human donor in good health. The rearrangement links TRBV28 to TRBJ2-7; perhaps TRBD2 as D (6 bases). CDR3: CASSFWLAREQYF. Here the CDR3 DNA reads TGTGCCAGCAGTTTTTGGCTAGCGAGGGAGCAGTACTTC. Full variable domain (rest looked up from reference TRBV28 and TRBJ2-7): DVKVTQSSRYLVKRTGEKVFLECVQDMDHENMFWYRQDPGLGLRLIYFSYDVKMKEKGDIPEGYSVSREKKERFSLILESASTNQTSMYLCASSFWLAREQYFGPGTRLTVT.